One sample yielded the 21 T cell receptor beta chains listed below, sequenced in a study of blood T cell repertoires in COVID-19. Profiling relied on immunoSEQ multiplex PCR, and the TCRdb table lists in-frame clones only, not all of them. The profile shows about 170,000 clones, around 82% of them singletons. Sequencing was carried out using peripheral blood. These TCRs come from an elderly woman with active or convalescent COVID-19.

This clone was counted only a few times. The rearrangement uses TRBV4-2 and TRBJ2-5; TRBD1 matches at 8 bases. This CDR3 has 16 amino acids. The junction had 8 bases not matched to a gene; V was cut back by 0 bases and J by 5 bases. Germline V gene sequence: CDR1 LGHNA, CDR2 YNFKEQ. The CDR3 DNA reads TGTGCCAGCAGCCAAGACCCGACAGGGGTTGCCGAGACCCAGTACTTC. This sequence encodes CASSQDPTGVAETQYF.

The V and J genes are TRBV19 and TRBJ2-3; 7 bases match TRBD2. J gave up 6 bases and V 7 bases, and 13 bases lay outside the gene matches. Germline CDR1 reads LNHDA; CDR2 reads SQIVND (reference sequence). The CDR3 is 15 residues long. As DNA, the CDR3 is TGTGCCAGTAAGGGGTGGCGGGAGTATTCCGATACGCAGTATTTT. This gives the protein CASKGWREYSDTQYF.

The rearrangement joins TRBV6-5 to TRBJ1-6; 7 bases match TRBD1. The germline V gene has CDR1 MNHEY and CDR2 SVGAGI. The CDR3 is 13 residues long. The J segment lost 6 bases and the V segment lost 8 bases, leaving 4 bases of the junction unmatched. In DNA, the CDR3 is TGTGCCAGCGGGGACAGCCTTAATTCACCCCTCCACTTT. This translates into CASGDSLNSPLHF.

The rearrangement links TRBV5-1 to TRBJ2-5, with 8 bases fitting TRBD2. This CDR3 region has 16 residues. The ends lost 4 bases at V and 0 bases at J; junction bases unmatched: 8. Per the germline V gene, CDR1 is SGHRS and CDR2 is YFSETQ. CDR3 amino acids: CASSKVGSGNQETQYF. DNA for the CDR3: TGCGCCAGCAGCAAGGTGGGTAGCGGGAACCAAGAGACCCAGTACTTC. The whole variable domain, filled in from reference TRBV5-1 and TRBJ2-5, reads KAGVTQTPRYLIKTRGQQVTLSCSPISGHRSVSWYQQTPGQGLQFLFEYFSETQRNKGNFPGRFSGRQFSNSRSEMNVSTLELGDSALYLCASSKVGSGNQETQYFGPGTRLLVL.

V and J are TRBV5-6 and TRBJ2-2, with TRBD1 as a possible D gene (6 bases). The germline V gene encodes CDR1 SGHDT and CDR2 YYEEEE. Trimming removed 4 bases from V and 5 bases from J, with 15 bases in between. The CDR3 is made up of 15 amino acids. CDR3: CASSKQGRSTGELFF. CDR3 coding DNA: TGTGCCAGCAGCAAACAGGGTAGAAGTACCGGGGAGCTGTTTTTT.

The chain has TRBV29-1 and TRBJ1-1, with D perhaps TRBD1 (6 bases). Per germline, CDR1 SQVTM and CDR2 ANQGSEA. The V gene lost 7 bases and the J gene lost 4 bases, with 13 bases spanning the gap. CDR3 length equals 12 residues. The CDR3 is CSGWTDRTEAFF. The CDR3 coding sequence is TGCAGCGGATGGACAGACCGCACTGAAGCTTTCTTT.

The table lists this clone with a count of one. The CDR3 DNA sequence: TGTGCCAGCAGCGTAGGACAGCTGAACACCGGGGAGCTGTTTTTT. It specifies CASSVGQLNTGELFF. This chain uses TRBV9 with TRBJ2-2; a possible D gene is TRBD1 (5 bases). CDR3 length equals 15 residues. Trimming stripped 0 bases from V and 1 base from J, with 7 bases between. Germline V gene sequence: CDR1 SGDLS, CDR2 YYNGEE.

This CDR3 is CASSVGQDYEQYF. The DNA for the CDR3 is TGTGCCAGCAGCGTAGGCCAGGACTACGAGCAGTACTTC. This chain connects TRBV9 to TRBJ2-7; D not resolved. V gave up 0 bases and J gave up 3 bases, with 7 bases separating them. Germline CDR1 and CDR2: SGDLS and YYNGEE. The CDR3 runs 13 residues. The variable domain in full, completed from reference TRBV9 and TRBJ2-7, reads DSGVTQTPKHLITATGQRVTLRCSPRSGDLSVYWYQQSLDQGLQFLIQYYNGEERAKGNILERFSAQQFPDLHSELNLSSLELGDSALYFCASSVGQDYEQYFGPGTRLTVT.

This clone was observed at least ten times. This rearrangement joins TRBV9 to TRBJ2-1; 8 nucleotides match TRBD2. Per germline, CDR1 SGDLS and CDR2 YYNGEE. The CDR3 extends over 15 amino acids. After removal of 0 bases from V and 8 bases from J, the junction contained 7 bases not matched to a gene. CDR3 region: CASSVESGRRYEQFF. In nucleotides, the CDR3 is TGTGCCAGCAGCGTAGAAAGCGGGAGACGCTATGAGCAGTTCTTC.

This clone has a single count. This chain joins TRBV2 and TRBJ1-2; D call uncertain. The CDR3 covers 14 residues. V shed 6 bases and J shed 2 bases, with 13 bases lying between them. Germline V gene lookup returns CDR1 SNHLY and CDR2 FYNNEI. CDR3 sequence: CASSLGLGNYGYTF. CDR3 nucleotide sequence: TGTGCCAGCAGCCTCGGACTGGGAAACTATGGCTACACCTTC.

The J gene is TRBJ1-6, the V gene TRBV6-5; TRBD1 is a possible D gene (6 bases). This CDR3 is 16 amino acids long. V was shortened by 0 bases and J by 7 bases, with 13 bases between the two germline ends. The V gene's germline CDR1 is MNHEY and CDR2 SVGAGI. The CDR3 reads CASSYSLGAINSPLHF. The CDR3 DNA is TGTGCCAGCAGTTACTCCCTGGGGGCGATCAATTCACCCCTCCACTTT.

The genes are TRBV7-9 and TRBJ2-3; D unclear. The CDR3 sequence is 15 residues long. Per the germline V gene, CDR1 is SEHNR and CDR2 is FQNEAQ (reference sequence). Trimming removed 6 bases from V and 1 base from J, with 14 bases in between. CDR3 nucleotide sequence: TGTGCCAGCAGACCCACCAGGCCTGGCACAGATACGCAGTATTTT. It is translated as CASRPTRPGTDTQYF. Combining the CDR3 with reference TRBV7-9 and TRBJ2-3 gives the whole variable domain DTGVSQNPRHKITKRGQNVTFRCDPISEHNRLYWYRQTLGQGPEFLTYFQNEAQLEKSRLLSDRFSAERPKGSFSTLEIQRTEQGDSAMYLCASRPTRPGTDTQYFGPGTRLTVL.

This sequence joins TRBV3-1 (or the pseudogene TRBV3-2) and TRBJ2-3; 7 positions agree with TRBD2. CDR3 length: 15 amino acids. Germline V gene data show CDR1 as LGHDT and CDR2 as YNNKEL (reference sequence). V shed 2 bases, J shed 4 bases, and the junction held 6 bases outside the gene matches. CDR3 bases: TGTGCCAGCAGCCAACAGCGGGGACTCGCAGATACGCAGTATTTT. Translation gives CASSQQRGLADTQYF.

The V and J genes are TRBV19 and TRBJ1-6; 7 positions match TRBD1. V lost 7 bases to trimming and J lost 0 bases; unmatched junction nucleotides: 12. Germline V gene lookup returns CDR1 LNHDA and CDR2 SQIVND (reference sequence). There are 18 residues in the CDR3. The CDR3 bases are TGTGCCAGTAACCTCAGGGGGTTCGGAAGCTCCTATAATTCACCCCTCCACTTT. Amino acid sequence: CASNLRGFGSSYNSPLHF.

The CDR3 region has the DNA TGTGCCAGCAGTTACGTAGGACAGGGGCTTGAGGACACCATATATTTT. Protein: CASSYVGQGLEDTIYF. V and J are TRBV6-5 and TRBJ1-3, with 9 nucleotides matching TRBD1. The CDR3 sequence is 16 residues long. J was trimmed by 8 bases and V by 2 bases; bases with no gene match: 10. Looked up from germline, CDR1 is MNHEY and CDR2 is SVGAGI.

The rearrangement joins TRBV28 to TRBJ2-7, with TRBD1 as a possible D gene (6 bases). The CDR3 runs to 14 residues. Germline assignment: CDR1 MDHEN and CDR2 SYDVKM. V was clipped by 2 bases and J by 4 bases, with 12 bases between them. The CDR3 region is CASSLAPRGYEQYF. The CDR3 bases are TGTGCCAGCAGTTTAGCACCAAGGGGGTACGAGCAGTACTTC. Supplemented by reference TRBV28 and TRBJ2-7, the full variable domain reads DVKVTQSSRYLVKRTGEKVFLECVQDMDHENMFWYRQDPGLGLRLIYFSYDVKMKEKGDIPEGYSVSREKKERFSLILESASTNQTSMYLCASSLAPRGYEQYFGPGTRLTVT.

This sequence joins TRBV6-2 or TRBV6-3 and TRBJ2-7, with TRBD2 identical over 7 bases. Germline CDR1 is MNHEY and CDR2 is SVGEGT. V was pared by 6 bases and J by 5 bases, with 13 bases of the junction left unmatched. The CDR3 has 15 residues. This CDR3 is CASSWGGAGVNEQYF. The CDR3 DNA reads TGTGCCAGCAGCTGGGGAGGGGCGGGAGTAAACGAGCAGTACTTC.

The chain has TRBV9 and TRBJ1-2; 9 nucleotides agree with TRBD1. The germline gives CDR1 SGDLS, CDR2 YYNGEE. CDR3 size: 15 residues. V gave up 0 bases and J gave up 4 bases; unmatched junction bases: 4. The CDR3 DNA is TGTGCCAGCAGCGTAGAGGACAGGGGCTCCTATGGCTACACCTTC. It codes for CASSVEDRGSYGYTF.

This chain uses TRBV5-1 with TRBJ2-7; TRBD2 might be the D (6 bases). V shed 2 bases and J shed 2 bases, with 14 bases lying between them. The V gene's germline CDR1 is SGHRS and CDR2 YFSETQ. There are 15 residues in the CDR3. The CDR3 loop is CASSFTGSLTYEQYF. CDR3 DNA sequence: TGCGCCAGCAGCTTTACCGGGAGCCTGACCTACGAGCAGTACTTC. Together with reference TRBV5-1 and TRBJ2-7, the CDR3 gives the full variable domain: KAGVTQTPRYLIKTRGQQVTLSCSPISGHRSVSWYQQTPGQGLQFLFEYFSETQRNKGNFPGRFSGRQFSNSRSEMNVSTLELGDSALYLCASSFTGSLTYEQYFGPGTRLTVT.

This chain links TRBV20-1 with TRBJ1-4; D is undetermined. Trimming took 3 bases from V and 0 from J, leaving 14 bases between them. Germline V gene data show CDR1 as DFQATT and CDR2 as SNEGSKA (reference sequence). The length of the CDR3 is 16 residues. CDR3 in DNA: TGCAGTGCTAGTTTTTCTTTCGGGGCAACTAATGAAAAACTGTTTTTT. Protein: CSASFSFGATNEKLFF.

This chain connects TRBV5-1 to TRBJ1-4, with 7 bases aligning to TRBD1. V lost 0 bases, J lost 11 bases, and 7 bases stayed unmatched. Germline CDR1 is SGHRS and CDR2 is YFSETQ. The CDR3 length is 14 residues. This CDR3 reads CASSLAYRGSKLFF. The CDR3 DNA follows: TGCGCCAGCAGCTTGGCCTACAGGGGAAGTAAACTGTTTTTT.